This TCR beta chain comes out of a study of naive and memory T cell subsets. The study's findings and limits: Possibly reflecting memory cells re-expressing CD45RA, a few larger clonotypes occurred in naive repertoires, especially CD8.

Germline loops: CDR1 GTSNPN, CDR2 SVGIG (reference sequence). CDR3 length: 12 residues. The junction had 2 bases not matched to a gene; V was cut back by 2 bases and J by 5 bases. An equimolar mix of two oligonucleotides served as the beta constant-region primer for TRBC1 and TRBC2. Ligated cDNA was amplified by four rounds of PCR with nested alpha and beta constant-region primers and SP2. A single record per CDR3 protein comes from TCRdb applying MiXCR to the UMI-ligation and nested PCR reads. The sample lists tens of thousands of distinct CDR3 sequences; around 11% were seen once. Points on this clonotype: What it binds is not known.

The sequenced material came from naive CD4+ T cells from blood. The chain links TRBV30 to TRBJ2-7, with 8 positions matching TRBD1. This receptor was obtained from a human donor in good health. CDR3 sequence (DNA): TGTGCCTGGAGTCTACAGGGGGACGAGCAGTACTTC. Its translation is CAWSLQGDEQYF.